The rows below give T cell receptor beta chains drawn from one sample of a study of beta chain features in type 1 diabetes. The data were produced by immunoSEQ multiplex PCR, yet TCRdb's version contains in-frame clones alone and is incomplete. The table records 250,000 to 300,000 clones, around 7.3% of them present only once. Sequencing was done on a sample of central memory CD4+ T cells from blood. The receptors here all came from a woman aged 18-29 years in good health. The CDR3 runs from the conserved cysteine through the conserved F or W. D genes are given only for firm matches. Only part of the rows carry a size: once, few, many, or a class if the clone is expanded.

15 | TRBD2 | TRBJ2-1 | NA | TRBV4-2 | TGTGCCAGCAGCCAAGAAGGGCTAGCGGGAGGCGAGCAGTTCTTC | CASSQEGLAGGEQFF
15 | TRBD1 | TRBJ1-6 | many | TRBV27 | TGTGCCAGCAGTTCTGGGACAGGGGTTTATTCACCCCTCCACTTT | CASSSGTGVYSPLHF
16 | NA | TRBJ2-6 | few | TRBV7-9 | TGCGCCAGCAGCCCGGGACATTTCTCTGGGGCCAACGTCCTGACTTTC | CASSPGHFSGANVLTF
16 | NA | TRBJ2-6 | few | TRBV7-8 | TGTGCCAGCAGCCGTACTGCGGGCACTGGGGCCAACGTCCTGACTTTC | CASSRTAGTGANVLTF
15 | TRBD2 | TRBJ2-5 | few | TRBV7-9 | TGTGCCAGCAGCCAAACGGGGGGAAGCCAAGAGACCCAGTACTTC | CASSQTGGSQETQYF
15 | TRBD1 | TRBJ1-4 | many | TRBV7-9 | TGTGCCAGCAGCTTAACAGGGGGCACTAATGAAAAACTGTTTTTT | CASSLTGGTNEKLFF
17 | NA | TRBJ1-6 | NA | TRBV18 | TGTGCCAGCTCCAATCTCCTTTTGACAGGAGATAATTCACCCCTCCACTTT | CASSNLLLTGDNSPLHF
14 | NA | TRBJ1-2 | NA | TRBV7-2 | TGTGCCAGCAGCCCTAGTGTCGGGGGCAGGGGCTACACCTTC | CASSPSVGGRGYTF
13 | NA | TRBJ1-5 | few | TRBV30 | TGTGCCTGGAACGGAGGGGCCGATCAGCCCCAGCATTTT | CAWNGGADQPQHF
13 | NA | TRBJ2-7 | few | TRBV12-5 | TGTGCTAGTGGTTTGATGGGTCGGGGCGAGCAGTACTTC | CASGLMGRGEQYF
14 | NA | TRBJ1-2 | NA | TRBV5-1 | TGCGCCAGCACCGGGAGGGGGAGCAGTTATGGCTACACCTTC | CASTGRGSSYGYTF
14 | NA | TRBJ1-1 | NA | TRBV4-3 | TGCGCCAGCAGCCAAGAACCTCGGGACGCTGAAGCTTTCTTT | CASSQEPRDAEAFF
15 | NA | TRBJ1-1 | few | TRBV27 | TGTGCCAGCAGTTTAGGTAGGGTTATGAACACTGAAGCTTTCTTT | CASSLGRVMNTEAFF
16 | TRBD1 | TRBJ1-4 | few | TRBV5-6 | TGTGCCAGCAGCTTTCGGACAGGGCTAACTAATGAAAAACTGTTTTTT | CASSFRTGLTNEKLFF
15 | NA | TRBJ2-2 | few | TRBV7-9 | TGTGCCAGCAGCCCAGGGGCCCCGAACACCGGGGAGCTGTTTTTT | CASSPGAPNTGELFF
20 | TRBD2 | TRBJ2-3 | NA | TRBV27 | TGTGCCAGCAACCGCTTACAGGGGAAAAGCGGGAGGGCCGCCGCAGATACGCAGTATTTT | CASNRLQGKSGRAAADTQYF
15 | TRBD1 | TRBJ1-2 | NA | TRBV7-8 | TGTGCCAGCAGCCCCAGGACAGGGGTGGCCTATGGCTACACCTTC | CASSPRTGVAYGYTF
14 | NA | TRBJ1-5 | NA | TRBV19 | TGTGCCAGTAGTATAGATCGGGGGAATCAGCCCCAGCATTTT | CASSIDRGNQPQHF
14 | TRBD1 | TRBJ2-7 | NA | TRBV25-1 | TGTGCCAGCAGGGATCAGGGGGTCTCCTACGAGCAGTACTTC | CASRDQGVSYEQYF
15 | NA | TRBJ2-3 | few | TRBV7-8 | TGTGCCAGCAGCTCCGGGGGACTCGGCACAGATACGCAGTATTTT | CASSSGGLGTDTQYF
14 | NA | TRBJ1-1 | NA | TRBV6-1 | TGTGCCAGCAGTACAATGACAGAGAACACTGAAGCTTTCTTT | CASSTMTENTEAFF
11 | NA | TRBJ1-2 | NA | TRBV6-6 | TGTGCCAGCAGTTACAGGGGTGGCTACACCTTC | CASSYRGGYTF
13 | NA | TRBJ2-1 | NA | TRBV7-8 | TGTGCCAGCAGCAAGGACAGTTACAATGAGCAGTTCTTC | CASSKDSYNEQFF
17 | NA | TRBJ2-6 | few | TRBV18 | TGTGCCAGCTCACCACGCGGACCCGGCTCTGGGGCCAACGTCCTGACTTTC | CASSPRGPGSGANVLTF
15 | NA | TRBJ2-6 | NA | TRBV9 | TGTGCCAGCAGCGTACAGTCCTCTGGGGCCAACGTCCTGACTTTC | CASSVQSSGANVLTF
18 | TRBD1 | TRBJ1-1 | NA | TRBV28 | TGTGCCAGCAGACTCGAGCCCCACCGGACAGGGCGGGACACTGAAGCTTTCTTT | CASRLEPHRTGRDTEAFF
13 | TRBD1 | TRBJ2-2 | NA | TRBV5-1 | TGCGCCAGCAGGACAGGGTTCACCGGGGAGCTGTTTTTT | CASRTGFTGELFF
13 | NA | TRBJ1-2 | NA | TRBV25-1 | TGTGCCAGCAGTGACCGGACAGTCGGGGGCTACACCTTC | CASSDRTVGGYTF
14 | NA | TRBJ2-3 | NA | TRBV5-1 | TGCGCCAGCAGCTCGAACCCAGGGACGGATACGCAGTATTTT | CASSSNPGTDTQYF
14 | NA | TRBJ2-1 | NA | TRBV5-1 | TGCGCCAGCAGCTTCAGGGAGGCCTACAATGAGCAGTTCTTC | CASSFREAYNEQFF
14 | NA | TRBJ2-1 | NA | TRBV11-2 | TGTGCCAGCAGCTTAGTATCCGGCTCGAATGAGCAGTTCTTC | CASSLVSGSNEQFF
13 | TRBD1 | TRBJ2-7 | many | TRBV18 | TGTGCCAGCTCACCAGCACAGGGGAACGAGCAGTACTTC | CASSPAQGNEQYF
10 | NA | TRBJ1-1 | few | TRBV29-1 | TGCAGCGTTGGTGACTGGGGGGCTTTCTTT | CSVGDWGAFF
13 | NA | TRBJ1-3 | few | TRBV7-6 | TGTGCCAGCAGCGTCGGCAAGGGAAACACCATATATTTT | CASSVGKGNTIYF
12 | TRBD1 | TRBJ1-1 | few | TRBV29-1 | TGCAGCGTTGAGTCAGGGGGGGCTGAAGCTTTCTTT | CSVESGGAEAFF
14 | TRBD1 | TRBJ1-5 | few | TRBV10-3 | TGTGCCAGCAGTGCGGGACAGCCGAATCAGCCCCAGCATTTT | CASSAGQPNQPQHF
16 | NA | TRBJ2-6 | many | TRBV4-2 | TGTGCCAGCAGCCAAGTTAAGGCTTCTGGGGCCAACGTCCTGACTTTC | CASSQVKASGANVLTF
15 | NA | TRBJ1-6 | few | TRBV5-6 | TGTGCCAGCAGCTTGTATAGCTCCTATAATTCACCCCTCCACTTT | CASSLYSSYNSPLHF
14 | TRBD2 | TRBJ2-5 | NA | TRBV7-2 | TGTGCCAGCAGCTTAGGGGGAGGGATAGAGACCCAGTACTTC | CASSLGGGIETQYF
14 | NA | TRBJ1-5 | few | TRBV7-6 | TGTGCCAGCAGCTCCCTCGGGGTGGATCAGCCCCAGCATTTT | CASSSLGVDQPQHF
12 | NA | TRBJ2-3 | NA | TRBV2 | TGTGCCAGCAGTTATAGCAGGGATACGCAGTATTTT | CASSYSRDTQYF
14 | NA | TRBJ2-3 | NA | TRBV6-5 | TGTGCCACCACCCCAGGGGCTTGGGGAGATACGCAGTATTTT | CATTPGAWGDTQYF
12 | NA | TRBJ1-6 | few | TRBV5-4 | TGTGCCAGCAGCCATGGGAGGCCACCCCTCCACTTT | CASSHGRPPLHF
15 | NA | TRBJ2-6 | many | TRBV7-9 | TGTGCCAGCAGCTCCTCGTCGACGGGGGCCAACGTCCTGACTTTC | CASSSSSTGANVLTF
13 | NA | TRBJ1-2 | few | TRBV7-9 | TGTGCCAGCACCATACAGGGAGGCTATGGCTACACCTTC | CASTIQGGYGYTF
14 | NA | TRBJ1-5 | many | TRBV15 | TGTGCCACCAGCAGAGATAGGTTGCGGCAGCCCCAGCATTTT | CATSRDRLRQPQHF
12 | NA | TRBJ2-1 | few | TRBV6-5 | TGTGCCAGCAGTCGACGGCACAATGAGCAGTTCTTC | CASSRRHNEQFF
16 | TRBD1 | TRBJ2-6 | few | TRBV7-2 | TGTGCCAGCAGCCCACAGGGGATCTCTGGGGCCAACGTCCTGACTTTC | CASSPQGISGANVLTF
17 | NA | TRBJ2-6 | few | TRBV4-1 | TGCGCCAGCAGCCAAGATGCGATTTCCTCTGGGGCCAACGTCCTGACTTTC | CASSQDAISSGANVLTF
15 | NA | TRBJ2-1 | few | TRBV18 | TGTGCCAGCTCACCCGAGGACCCAGCGTACAATGAGCAGTTCTTC | CASSPEDPAYNEQFF
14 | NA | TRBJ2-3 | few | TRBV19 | TGTGCCAGTAGTCTACAGGGAGCAACAGATACGCAGTATTTT | CASSLQGATDTQYF
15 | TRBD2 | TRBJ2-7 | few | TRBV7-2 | TGTGCCAGCAGCAGGACTAGCGGGAATACCTACGAGCAGTACTTC | CASSRTSGNTYEQYF
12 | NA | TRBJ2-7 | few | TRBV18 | TGTGCCAGCTCGCCGGGGGCCTACGAGCAGTACTTC | CASSPGAYEQYF
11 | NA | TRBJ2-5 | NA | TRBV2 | TGTGCCAGCAGTCAACGGGAGACCCAGTACTTC | CASSQRETQYF
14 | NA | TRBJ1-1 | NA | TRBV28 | TGTGCCAGCAGCACCGGGACCACAACCCCACAGGCTTTCTTT | CASSTGTTTPQAFF
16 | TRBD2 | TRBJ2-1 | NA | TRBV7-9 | TGTGCCAGCAGCCGAGCACTAGCGGGAGGGCCAAATGAGCAGTTCTTC | CASSRALAGGPNEQFF
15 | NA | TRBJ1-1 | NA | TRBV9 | TGTGCCAGCAGTTTATACGGGACCGTGAACACTGAAGCTTTCTTT | CASSLYGTVNTEAFF
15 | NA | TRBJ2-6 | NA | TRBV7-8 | TGTGCCAGCAGCTTAGTCCTAGCGGGGGCCAACGTCCTGACTTTC | CASSLVLAGANVLTF
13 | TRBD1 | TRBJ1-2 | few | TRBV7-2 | TGTGCCAGCAGTCCTAACAGGGGCTATGGCTACACCTTC | CASSPNRGYGYTF